What follows are 2 T cell receptor beta chains derived from one specimen sequenced in a study of cytomegalovirus exposure and HLA in healthy donors. PCR involved 60 Vbeta and 13 Jbeta primers. The data were produced by immunoSEQ multiplex PCR, yet TCRdb's version contains in-frame clones alone and is incomplete. The table has 150,000 to 200,000 clones, over 65% seen once. Sequencing input: PBMCs. These receptors were collected from a woman aged 50 to 65 in good health and CMV-seropositive.

This chain links TRBV7-2 with TRBJ2-1, with TRBD2 matching 12 bases. Germline CDR1 reads SGHTA; CDR2 reads FQGNSA. CDR3 size: 16 residues. The J segment lost 8 bases and the V segment lost 1 base, leaving 6 bases of the junction unmatched. DNA of the CDR3: TGTGCCAGCAGCTTAGGGCTAGCGGGGGGGAAGGATGAGCAGTTCTTC. It specifies CASSLGLAGGKDEQFF.

V usage is TRBV18 and J usage is TRBJ2-2, with D hard to call. V was cut by 5 bases and J by 2 bases, with 12 bases left in between. The germline gives CDR1 KGHSH, CDR2 LQKENI. The CDR3 totals 15 residues. CDR3 DNA sequence: TGTGCCAGCTCATTCAGGATTGGAAACACCGGGGAGCTGTTTTTT. Translated: CASSFRIGNTGELFF. Based on the CDR3 plus reference TRBV18 and TRBJ2-2, the full variable domain is NAGVMQNPRHLVRRRGQEARLRCSPMKGHSHVYWYRQLPEEGLKFMVYLQKENIIDESGMPKERFSAEFPKEGPSILRIQQVVRGDSAAYFCASSFRIGNTGELFFGEGSRLTVL.